A single sample gave rise to the 27 T cell receptor beta chains below, sequenced in a study of identical twins. TCRdb itself ran the 5' RACE reads through MiXCR, one entry per CDR3 protein. The data hold approximately 190,000 distinct CDR3 sequences, with 15% observed a single time. This sample was also put to use in a study of T cells expressing NK-cell markers.

The specimen was CD8+ T cells sorted from blood. All receptors derive from a woman younger than 35 in good health.

This clonotype was counted only a few times. The rearrangement links TRBV29-1 to TRBJ2-1; TRBD2 matches 10 bases. Germline V lookup: CDR1 SQVTM, CDR2 ANQGSEA. This CDR3 contains 15 residues. The V gene end was trimmed by 2 bases and the J gene end by 9 bases; junction bases not matched to a gene: 10. The CDR3 spells CSVERLAGVSGEQFF. CDR3 DNA: TGCAGCGTTGAACGGCTAGCGGGAGTTTCGGGTGAGCAGTTCTTC.

The chain has TRBV7-9 and TRBJ1-4, with D possibly matching TRBD1 (5 bases). The CDR3 is 17 residues long. Trimming pared 5 bases from V and 8 bases from J, leaving 24 bases between. Germline V lookup: CDR1 SEHNR, CDR2 FQNEAQ (reference sequence). CDR3 amino acids: CASSHDSLSLLREKLFF. Written as DNA, the CDR3 is TGTGCCAGCAGCCACGACAGCCTTTCTCTTCTTAGGGAAAAACTGTTTTTT.

This clonotype occurred a few times. The junction departs from the called germline gene at one end, perhaps through a read error. This chain links TRBV7-7 with TRBJ1-4, with 11 bases that match TRBD1. This CDR3 has 15 amino acids. Germline CDR1 reads SSHAT; CDR2 reads FNYEAQ (reference sequence). This chain's CDR3 is CASSPRTGGGEKLFF. DNA for the CDR3: TGTGCTAGCAGCCCCCGGACAGGGGGCGGTGAAAAACTGTTTTTT. The complete variable domain, with remaining parts taken from reference TRBV7-7 and TRBJ1-4, reads GAGVSQSPRYKVTKRGQDVTLRCDPISSHATLYWYQQALGQGPEFLTYFNYEAQPDKSGLPSDRFSAERPEGSISTLTIQRTEQRDSAMYRCASSPRTGGGEKLFFGSGTQLSVL.

In this sample, this clonotype turned up a few times. The genes are TRBV12-3 or TRBV12-4 and TRBJ1-6, with D possibly being TRBD1 (6 bases). Trimming took off 7 bases at V and 9 bases at J, with 10 bases between the two ends. The CDR3 runs 12 residues. In DNA, the CDR3 is TGTGCCAGCAATAGGGGGTTTTCACCCCTCCACTTT. Amino acids: CASNRGFSPLHF.

This clonotype appeared a few times. The gene calls are TRBV19 and TRBJ1-5; D is possibly TRBD1 (6 bases). The CDR3 contains 15 residues. In germline, CDR1 is LNHDA, CDR2 SQIVND (reference sequence). V lost 5 bases and J lost 6, with 17 bases in between. CDR3 loop: CASSVGQGLAQPQHF. CDR3 DNA: TGTGCCAGTAGTGTAGGGCAGGGGTTAGCTCAGCCCCAGCATTTT. Variable domain in full (rest from reference TRBV19 and TRBJ1-5): DGGITQSPKYLFRKEGQNVTLSCEQNLNHDAMYWYRQDPGQGLRLIYYSQIVNDFQKGDIAEGYSVSREKKESFPLTVTSAQKNPTAFYLCASSVGQGLAQPQHFGDGTRLSIL.

The V and J genes are TRBV29-1 and TRBJ2-7; 7 bases match TRBD2. The CDR3 consists of 13 residues. Germline trimming cut 5 bases from V and 2 bases from J; bases unmatched to any gene: 6. CDR1 and CDR2 from the germline V gene are SQVTM and ANQGSEA. CDR3 coding DNA: TGCAGCGTTCCGGGACTAAATGCCTACGAGCAGTACTTC. Its protein product is CSVPGLNAYEQYF.

At least ten counts were recorded for this clonotype. J is TRBJ2-7 and V is TRBV7-2; D uncertain. The V end lost 5 bases, the J end lost 2 bases, and 4 bases lay between the germline ends. From germline, CDR1 is SGHTA and CDR2 FQGNSA. CDR3 length: 11 amino acids. The CDR3 bases are TGTGCCAGCAGCGGGGCCTACGAGCAGTACTTC. This gives the protein CASSGAYEQYF.

This chain links TRBV7-9 with TRBJ1-1, with 8 positions matching TRBD1. Unmatched junction bases numbered 6, after V lost 5 bases and J lost 1 base. CDR1 and CDR2 from the germline V gene are SEHNR and FQNEAQ (reference sequence). The length of the CDR3 is 15 residues. CDR3 residues: CASSGTGTGNTEAFF. Written as DNA, the CDR3 is TGTGCCAGCAGCGGAACCGGGACAGGGAACACTGAAGCTTTCTTT.

This clonotype was detected many times. The chain employs TRBV12-3 or TRBV12-4 and TRBJ2-7, with D tentatively TRBD1 or TRBD2 (5 bases each). The V end was cut by 5 bases, the J end by 4 bases, with 12 bases between. The CDR3 contains 13 residues. DNA for the CDR3: TGTGCCAGCAGTCCGGGGCTATTGTACGAGCAGTACTTC. Its translation: CASSPGLLYEQYF.

On this clonotype itself: Sequence at one end of the junction differs from germline and may be a read error. The rearrangement uses TRBV18 and TRBJ2-7, with D perhaps matching TRBD1 (5 bases). The CDR3 is 16 amino acids. Germline CDR1 KGHSH, CDR2 LQKENI. As DNA, the CDR3 is TGTGCCAGCTTACCACAGGTACAAGGGCCTTCCTACGAGCAGTACTTC. Translated: CASLPQVQGPSYEQYF.

A few counts support this clonotype. The J gene is TRBJ2-2, the V gene TRBV5-6, with D unclear. V was clipped by 6 bases and J by 6 bases, with 0 bases between them. CDR3 length: 9 amino acids. Germline-derived CDR1 and CDR2 are SGHDT and YYEEEE. CDR3 region: CASTGELFF. CDR3 nucleotide sequence: TGTGCCAGCACCGGGGAGCTGTTTTTT.

J is TRBJ2-7 and V is TRBV12-3 or TRBV12-4; D gene ambiguous. V shed 5 bases and J shed 2 bases, with 10 bases lying between them. The CDR3 consists of 13 residues. The CDR3: CASSPRTPYEQYF. CDR3 coding DNA: TGTGCCAGCAGTCCGAGGACCCCCTACGAGCAGTACTTC.

This clonotype was detected only a few times. This chain uses TRBV7-9 with TRBJ1-1; 7 nucleotides line up with TRBD1. Germline CDR1 SEHNR, CDR2 FQNEAQ (reference sequence). The CDR3 runs 15 residues. V lost 3 bases to trimming and J lost 1 base; unmatched junction nucleotides: 5. CDR3 sequence reads: CASSLGGTENTEAFF. The CDR3 nucleotides are TGTGCCAGCAGCTTGGGCGGGACAGAGAACACTGAAGCTTTCTTT.

This rearrangement joins TRBV27 to TRBJ2-3; D gene ambiguous. CDR3 length: 15 amino acids. CDR1 and CDR2 from the germline V gene are MNHEY and SMNVEV (reference sequence). Trimming removed 5 bases at V and 0 bases at J, with 12 bases between. This chain's CDR3 is CASSTTLISTDTQYF. Written as DNA, the CDR3 is TGTGCCAGCAGTACCACCCTCATTAGCACAGATACGCAGTATTTT.

This clonotype has a handful of counts. V usage is TRBV7-9 and J usage is TRBJ2-7; 7 bases match TRBD1. Germline V gene data show CDR1 as SEHNR and CDR2 as FQNEAQ (reference sequence). The CDR3 is 17 residues long. Trimming at V came to 5 bases and at J to 3 bases, leaving 16 bases not matched to a gene. The CDR3 spells CASSPTQTGFSLYEQYF. The CDR3 nucleotides read TGTGCCAGCAGCCCCACACAGACAGGGTTTTCGCTCTACGAGCAGTACTTC.

This clonotype was seen only a few times. J is TRBJ2-4 and V is TRBV6-1; TRBD2 might be the D (5 bases). CDR3 size: 16 residues. Germline V gives CDR1 MNHNS, CDR2 SASEGT. Between the trimmed V and J ends, which lost 1 base and 3 bases, there was a span of 13 bases. The CDR3 DNA follows: TGTGCCAGCAGTGAAGGGAGGCATCAGGACAAAAACATTCAGTACTTC. Protein product: CASSEGRHQDKNIQYF.

The chain uses TRBV7-8 and TRBJ2-3, with 9 bases that match TRBD2. The CDR3 is 16 residues long. Germline V CDR1 and CDR2: SGHVS, FQNEAQ. The ends lost 3 bases at V and 2 bases at J; junction bases unmatched: 6. The CDR3 bases are TGTGCCAGCAGCTTTGGAGCGGGGGGACTCACAGATACGCAGTATTTT. It codes for CASSFGAGGLTDTQYF. The full variable domain, rest sourced from reference TRBV7-8 and TRBJ2-3, is GAGVSQSPRYKVAKRGQDVALRCDPISGHVSLFWYQQALGQGPEFLTYFQNEAQLDKSGLPSDRFFAERPEGSVSTLKIQRTQQEDSAVYLCASSFGAGGLTDTQYFGPGTRLTVL.

There are a few counts of this clonotype. The chain is built from TRBV4-3 and TRBJ2-2, with D maybe TRBD2 (5 bases). CDR3 size: 17 residues. Germline V gene data show CDR1 as LGHNA and CDR2 as YSLEER. Trimming took off 1 base at V and 4 bases at J, with 16 bases between the two ends. CDR3 in DNA: TGCGCCAGCAGCCAAGTTGTCGGTAGCGCCACCACCGGGGAGCTGTTTTTT. This codes for CASSQVVGSATTGELFF.

The V call is TRBV11-2, the J call TRBJ2-3; D might be TRBD1 (6 bases). V lost 3 bases and J lost 0, with 19 bases in between. Germline V lookup: CDR1 SGHAT, CDR2 FQNNGV. The CDR3 sequence is 18 residues long. CDR3 protein: CASSFWGPITTSTDTQYF. Here the CDR3 DNA reads TGTGCCAGCAGCTTTTGGGGGCCAATCACCACTAGCACAGATACGCAGTATTTT.

This clonotype turned up a few times. The chain recombines TRBV19 with TRBJ1-1; no clear D gene. V lost 3 bases and J lost 4, with 9 bases in between. Germline loops: CDR1 LNHDA, CDR2 SQIVND (reference sequence). The CDR3 runs 13 residues. The CDR3 is CASSIEGITEAFF. Written as DNA, the CDR3 is TGTGCCAGTAGTATTGAGGGAATCACTGAAGCTTTCTTT.

Note on this clonotype: At one boundary the junction diverges from the germline segment, which might be a read error. The genes are TRBV9 and TRBJ2-7; perhaps TRBD2 as D (6 bases). Germline loops: CDR1 SGDLS, CDR2 YYNGEE. The CDR3 covers 14 residues. CDR3 residues: CASISGTSTYEQYF. In DNA, the CDR3 is TGTGCGAGCATTTCCGGGACTTCGACCTACGAGCAGTACTTC.

The J gene is TRBJ2-1, the V gene TRBV29-1; D is uncertain. The CDR3 runs to 13 residues. V was clipped by 4 bases and J by 5 bases, with 12 bases between them. In germline, CDR1 is SQVTM, CDR2 ANQGSEA. The CDR3 region is CSVVDFVHNEQFF. For the CDR3, the DNA is TGCAGCGTTGTCGACTTTGTCCACAATGAGCAGTTCTTC.

A few counts support this clonotype. V usage is TRBV7-9 and J usage is TRBJ2-3, with D unclear. The CDR3 extends over 14 amino acids. Trimming pared 1 base from V and 6 bases from J, leaving 11 bases between. Per germline, CDR1 SEHNR and CDR2 FQNEAQ (reference sequence). The CDR3, as DNA: TGTGCCAGCAGCTTAGAGGTAACGCGGGATACGCAGTATTTT. It codes for CASSLEVTRDTQYF.

The chain has TRBV7-8 and TRBJ2-7; tentative D call: TRBD1 (6 bases). The V and J ends lost 5 bases and 11 bases respectively, with 19 bases between them. This CDR3 region has 13 residues. CDR1 and CDR2 (germline): SGHVS, FQNEAQ. The CDR3 is CASSPGQPGSEYF. CDR3 DNA sequence: TGTGCCAGCAGCCCAGGACAGCCAGGTTCGGAGTACTTC.

This clonotype was seen a handful of times. The V gene is TRBV6-5, the J gene TRBJ2-1, with D perhaps TRBD2 (6 bases). Trimming took off 8 bases at V and 4 bases at J, with 6 bases between the two ends. The CDR3 length is 11 residues. The germline V gene has CDR1 MNHEY and CDR2 SVGAGI. The CDR3 DNA reads as TGTGCCAGCGGGGGGTACAATGAGCAGTTCTTC. Amino acid sequence: CASGGYNEQFF.

The table lists this clonotype with a few counts. This chain connects TRBV6-5 to TRBJ2-2; 7 bases agree with TRBD2. Unmatched junction bases numbered 11, after V lost 4 bases and J lost 6 bases. The CDR3 is made up of 16 amino acids. Germline V gene lookup returns CDR1 MNHEY and CDR2 SVGAGI. The CDR3 DNA reads as TGTGCCAGCAGTTCTCAGCGGGGCCGGGTCCCCGGGGAGCTGTTTTTT. It codes for CASSSQRGRVPGELFF.

This clonotype was recorded a few times. The chain couples TRBV15 to TRBJ2-2, with 13 bases that match TRBD2. The CDR3 sequence is 15 residues long. V lost 4 bases to trimming and J lost 7 bases; unmatched junction nucleotides: 3. CDR1 LNHNV and CDR2 YYDKDF come from the germline V gene (reference sequence). CDR3 sequence (DNA): TGTGCCACCAGCAAAACTAGCGGGGGGGTCGGGGAGCTGTTTTTT. This sequence encodes CATSKTSGGVGELFF.